This T cell receptor beta chain derives from a study of PD-1 blockade in classical Hodgkin lymphoma. Study-level findings and limits: By cycle point C4D1, TCR diversity had risen significantly in CD4+ cells (but not CD8+ cells).

Of note for this clone: Antigen: not known.

Sequenced by immunoSEQ multiplex PCR; TCRdb stores in-frame clones only, minus some. The data hold more than 85,000 clones, with roughly 90% observed a single time. The CDR3 extends over 15 amino acids. Time point: cycle 4 day 1 (C4D1), after around six weeks of nivolumab. Exposure to brentuximab vedotin varied, and each patient had relapsed following autologous stem cell transplantation. This sequence originates from a human donor with classical Hodgkin lymphoma. The chain carries TRBV21-1 and TRBJ1-2. TRBV21-1 represents a pseudogene. Here the sequenced sample was peripheral blood mononuclear cells (PBMCs), taken before the fourth cycle of nivolumab. CDR3 region: CASSNWRRTLYGYTF. The CDR3 bases are TGTGCCAGCAGCAATTGGAGACGGACCCTCTATGGCTACACCTTC.